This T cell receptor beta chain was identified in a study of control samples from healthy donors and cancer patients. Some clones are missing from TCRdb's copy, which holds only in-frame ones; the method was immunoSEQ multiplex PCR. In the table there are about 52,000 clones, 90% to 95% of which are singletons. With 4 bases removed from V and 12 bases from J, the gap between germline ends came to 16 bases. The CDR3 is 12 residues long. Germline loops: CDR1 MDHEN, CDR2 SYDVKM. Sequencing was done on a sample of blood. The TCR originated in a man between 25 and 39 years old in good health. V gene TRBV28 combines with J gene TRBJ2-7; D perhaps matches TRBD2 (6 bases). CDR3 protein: CASSYWKVGGYF. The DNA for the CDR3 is TGTGCCAGCAGTTATTGGAAAGTGGGAGGGTACTTC.